This TCR beta chain was obtained from a study of blood T cell repertoires in COVID-19. Profiled with immunoSEQ multiplex PCR; TCRdb holds only in-frame clones, not every one. In the table there are 50,000 to 60,000 clones, approximately 86% of which are singletons. Germline V gene sequence: CDR1 SEHNR, CDR2 FQNEAQ (reference sequence). The length of the CDR3 is 13 residues. Trimming removed 2 bases from V and 5 bases from J, with 10 bases in between. The sample taken for sequencing was peripheral blood. The V call is TRBV7-9, the J call TRBJ2-7; TRBD1 might be the D (6 bases). The TCR originated in a man aged 40-49 years with COVID-19, enrolled during active disease. The CDR3, as DNA: TGTGCCAGCAGCTTACTTCAGGGGAACGAGCAGTACTTC. Translating gives CASSLLQGNEQYF. Using reference TRBV7-9 and TRBJ2-7 for the parts outside the CDR3, the full variable domain is DTGVSQNPRHKITKRGQNVTFRCDPISEHNRLYWYRQTLGQGPEFLTYFQNEAQLEKSRLLSDRFSAERPKGSFSTLEIQRTEQGDSAMYLCASSLLQGNEQYFGPGTRLTVT.